This T cell receptor beta chain is from a study of blood T cells in healthy people across ages. A J-beta primer mix and a sample-barcoded 5' primer were used in a second PCR of about 7 to 12 cycles. Every cDNA molecule carried a tag from a template-switch adaptor bearing 12 random nucleotides. One entry per CDR3 protein results from TCRdb running MiXCR on the 5' RACE reads. The repertoire includes about 940,000 distinct CDR3 sequences, approximately 49% of them detected once, and around 15% sits in the top ten. Every sample gave at least 5 micrograms of total RNA when it was extracted. The CDR3 totals 13 residues. V was clipped by 4 bases and J by 5 bases, with 9 bases between them. Per germline, CDR1 MNHNS and CDR2 SASEGT.

The rearrangement uses TRBV6-1 and TRBJ2-1; the D is unclear. The source of this sequence is a man in his thirties or forties in good health. Specimen: blood. The CDR3 DNA reads as TGTGCCAGCAGTGTCTGGACCCACAATGAGCAGTTCTTC. Encoded protein: CASSVWTHNEQFF.